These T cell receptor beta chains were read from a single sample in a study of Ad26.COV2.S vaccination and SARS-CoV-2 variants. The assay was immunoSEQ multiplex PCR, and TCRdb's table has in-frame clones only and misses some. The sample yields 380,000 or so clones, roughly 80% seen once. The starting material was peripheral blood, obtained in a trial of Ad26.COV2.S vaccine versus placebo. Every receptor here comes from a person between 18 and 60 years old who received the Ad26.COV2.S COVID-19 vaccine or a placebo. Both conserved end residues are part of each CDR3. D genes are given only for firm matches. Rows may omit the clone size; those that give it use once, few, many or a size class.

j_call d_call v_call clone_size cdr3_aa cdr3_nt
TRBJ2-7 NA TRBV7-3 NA CASSPGTSAYEQYF TGTGCCAGCAGCCCGGGGACATCCGCCTACGAGCAGTACTTC
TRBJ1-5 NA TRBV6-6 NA CASSQIVLEPQHF TGTGCCAGCAGCCAAATTGTTCTCGAGCCCCAGCATTTT
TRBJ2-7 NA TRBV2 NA CASSDRGRRGEQYF TGTGCCAGCAGTGATCGGGGGCGGCGGGGCGAGCAGTACTTC
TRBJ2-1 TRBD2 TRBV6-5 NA CASSGGASNEQFF TGTGCCAGCAGCGGGGGGGCTAGCAATGAGCAGTTCTTC
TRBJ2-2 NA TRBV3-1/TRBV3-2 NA CASRILGSIPGELFF TGTGCCAGCAGAATCTTGGGCAGCATCCCCGGGGAGCTGTTTTTT
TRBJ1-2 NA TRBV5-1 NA CASSPEGLSGYTF TGCGCCAGCAGCCCGGAGGGATTAAGTGGCTACACCTTC
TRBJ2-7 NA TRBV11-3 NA CASSPDSYEQYF TGTGCCAGCAGCCCCGACAGCTACGAGCAGTACTTC
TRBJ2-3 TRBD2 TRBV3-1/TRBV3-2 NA CASSQTRLAGGTDTQYF TGTGCCAGCAGCCAGACCAGACTAGCGGGAGGCACAGATACGCAGTATTTT
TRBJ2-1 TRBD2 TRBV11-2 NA CASTPFGASGVGNEQFF TGTGCCAGCACCCCTTTCGGGGCTAGCGGGGTGGGGAATGAGCAGTTCTTC
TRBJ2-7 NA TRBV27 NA CASSLAATYEQYF TGTGCCAGCAGTTTAGCCGCAACCTACGAGCAGTACTTC
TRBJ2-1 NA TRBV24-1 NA CATPLSGAWQFF TGTGCCACCCCTCTTAGCGGCGCTTGGCAGTTCTTC
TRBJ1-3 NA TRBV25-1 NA CASSESQDAGNTIYF TGTGCCAGCAGTGAATCCCAGGATGCTGGAAACACCATATATTTT
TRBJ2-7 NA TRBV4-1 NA CASSQVLGSSYEQYF TGCGCCAGCAGCCAAGTGTTGGGGAGCTCCTACGAGCAGTACTTC
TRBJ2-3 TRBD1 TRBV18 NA CASSPRTGADTQYF TGTGCCAGCTCACCCCGGACAGGGGCCGATACGCAGTATTTT
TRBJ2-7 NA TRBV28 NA CASSLWTTPYEQYF TGTGCCAGCAGTTTATGGACCACTCCCTACGAGCAGTACTTC
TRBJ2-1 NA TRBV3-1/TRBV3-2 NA CASSPTRLSSYNEQFF TGTGCCAGCAGCCCTACCCGCCTATCCTCCTACAATGAGCAGTTCTTC
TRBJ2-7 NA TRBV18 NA CASSPPSARSYEQYF TGTGCCAGCTCACCTCCCAGCGCTCGCTCCTACGAGCAGTACTTC
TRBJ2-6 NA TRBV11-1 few CASSLAGSPGANVLTF TGTGCCAGCAGCTTAGCCGGGTCTCCTGGGGCCAACGTCCTGACTTTC
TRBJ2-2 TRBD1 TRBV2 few CASSRDRGGTGELFF TGTGCCAGCAGCCGGGACAGGGGGGGAACCGGGGAGCTGTTTTTT
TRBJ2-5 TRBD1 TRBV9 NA CASSADRGHRETQYF TGTGCCAGCAGCGCCGACAGGGGGCATAGAGAGACCCAGTACTTC
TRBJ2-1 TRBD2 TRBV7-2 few CASSLDGGSLNEQFF TGTGCCAGCAGCTTAGACGGCGGGAGCCTCAATGAGCAGTTCTTC
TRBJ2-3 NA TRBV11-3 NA CASSLEGPDTQYF TGTGCCAGCAGCTTAGAAGGTCCTGATACGCAGTATTTT
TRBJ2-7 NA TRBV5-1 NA CASRSWAESEQYF TGCGCCAGCAGATCATGGGCGGAATCCGAGCAGTACTTC
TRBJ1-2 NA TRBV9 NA CASSVLGGGYTF TGTGCCAGCAGCGTACTAGGGGGTGGCTACACCTTC
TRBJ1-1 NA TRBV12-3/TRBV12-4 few CASSFIVNTEAFF TGTGCCAGCAGTTTTATTGTGAACACTGAAGCTTTCTTT
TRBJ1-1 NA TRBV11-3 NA CASSFSTENTEAFF TGTGCCAGCAGCTTTTCCACAGAGAACACTGAAGCTTTCTTT
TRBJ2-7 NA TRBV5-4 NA CASSLAQDSYEQYF TGTGCCAGCAGCTTGGCACAGGATTCCTACGAGCAGTACTTC
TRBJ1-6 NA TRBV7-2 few CASSLGVNSPLHF TGTGCCAGCAGCTTGGGGGTTAATTCACCCCTCCACTTT
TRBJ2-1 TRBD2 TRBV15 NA CATSLAGPYNEQFF TGTGCCACCAGCTTAGCGGGACCCTACAATGAGCAGTTCTTC
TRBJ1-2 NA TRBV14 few CASSLLGYGYTF TGTGCCAGCAGCCTCCTAGGGTATGGCTACACCTTC
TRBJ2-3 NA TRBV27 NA CASSLSRPSSTDTQYF TGTGCCAGCAGTTTAAGCCGACCCTCAAGCACAGATACGCAGTATTTT
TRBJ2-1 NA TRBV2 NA CASREGYSSYNEQFF TGTGCCAGCAGGGAGGGGTATAGCTCCTACAATGAGCAGTTCTTC
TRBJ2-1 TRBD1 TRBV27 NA CASSITSGGFSYNEQFF TGTGCCAGCAGTATCACCTCAGGGGGATTCTCCTACAATGAGCAGTTCTTC
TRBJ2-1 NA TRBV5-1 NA CASSLLTMYNEQFF TGCGCCAGCAGCTTATTGACTATGTACAATGAGCAGTTCTTC
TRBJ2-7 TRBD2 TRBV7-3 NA CASSSTGTRSREQYF TGTGCCAGCAGCTCCACCGGGACTAGATCTCGGGAGCAGTACTTC
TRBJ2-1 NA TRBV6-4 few CASSDSPLVGEQFF TGTGCCAGCAGTGACTCACCCCTCGTGGGTGAGCAGTTCTTC
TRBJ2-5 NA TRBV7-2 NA CASSQGIIGETQYF TGTGCCAGCAGCCAGGGGATCATTGGAGAGACCCAGTACTTC
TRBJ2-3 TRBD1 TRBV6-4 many CASSDSGTGSTDTQYF TGTGCCAGCAGTGACTCCGGGACAGGATCCACAGATACGCAGTATTTT
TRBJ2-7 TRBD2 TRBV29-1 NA CSVEDRGGGSYEQYF TGCAGCGTTGAAGATCGGGGGGGCGGGTCCTACGAGCAGTACTTC
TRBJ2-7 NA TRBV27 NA CASCGAEDYEQYF TGTGCCAGCTGTGGGGCAGAAGATTACGAGCAGTACTTC
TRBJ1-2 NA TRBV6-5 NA CASSYQGKGGYTF TGTGCCAGCAGTTACCAGGGGAAGGGTGGCTACACCTTC